These 27 T cell receptor beta chains were all obtained from the same sample, sequenced in a study of shared T cell receptors in the human thymus. TCRdb keeps only in-frame clones here, not all; method: immunoSEQ multiplex PCR. The sample has under 850,000 clones, 88% seen once. The same specimen was also included in a second study, on human thymus T cells.

Sample: thymocytes. The receptors here all came from a boy less than two years old with a congenital heart defect.

V usage is TRBV7-9 and J usage is TRBJ2-7; D might be TRBD2 (5 bases). In germline, CDR1 is SEHNR, CDR2 FQNEAQ (reference sequence). Trimming took 1 base from V and 2 from J, leaving 18 bases between them. The CDR3 covers 17 residues. Here the CDR3 reads CASSLVAPKRPTYEQYF. DNA of the CDR3: TGTGCCAGCAGCTTAGTTGCCCCAAAGCGGCCCACCTACGAGCAGTACTTC. The entire variable domain, with the rest obtained from reference TRBV7-9 and TRBJ2-7, is as follows: DTGVSQNPRHKITKRGQNVTFRCDPISEHNRLYWYRQTLGQGPEFLTYFQNEAQLEKSRLLSDRFSAERPKGSFSTLEIQRTEQGDSAMYLCASSLVAPKRPTYEQYFGPGTRLTVT.

This chain links TRBV27 with TRBJ2-4; 9 bases match TRBD2. After removal of 5 bases from V and 8 bases from J, the junction contained 10 bases not matched to a gene. The CDR3 contains 15 residues. CDR1 and CDR2 from the germline V gene are MNHEY and SMNVEV (reference sequence). In nucleotides, the CDR3 is TGTGCCAGCAGTCCCCACCGGACTAGCGCGCACATTCAGTACTTC. Protein: CASSPHRTSAHIQYF.

To note about this clone: The junction departs from germline at one end; a sequencing error may be responsible. This chain uses TRBV11-2 with TRBJ2-5, with 11 bases identical to TRBD2. Looked up from germline, CDR1 is SGHAT and CDR2 is FQNNGV. This CDR3 comprises 14 residues. CDR3 in amino acids: CASSPGLAEPPWNF. The CDR3 DNA sequence: TGTGCCAGCAGCCCGGGACTAGCGGAACCCCCATGGAACTTC. The entire variable domain, with the rest obtained from reference TRBV11-2 and TRBJ2-5, is as follows: EAGVAQSPRYKIIEKRQSVAFWCNPISGHATLYWYQQILGQGPKLLIQFQNNGVVDDSQLPKDRFSAERLKGVDSTLKIQPAKLEDSAVYLCASSPGLAEPPWNFGPGTRLLVL.

This clone was detected a few times. The V call is TRBV19, the J call TRBJ2-7; D might be TRBD1 (6 bases). This CDR3 comprises 11 residues. Germline assignment: CDR1 LNHDA and CDR2 SQIVND (reference sequence). Deletions cut 10 bases from V and 4 bases from J, with 11 bases between. The CDR3 spells CAIMDSYEQYF. CDR3 DNA: TGTGCCATCATGGACAGTTACGAGCAGTACTTC.

The chain employs TRBV18 and TRBJ2-3; 7 nucleotides agree with TRBD2. This CDR3 has 16 residues. Germline V lookup: CDR1 KGHSH, CDR2 LQKENI. The J segment lost 0 bases and the V segment lost 3 bases, leaving 6 bases of the junction unmatched. CDR3 amino acids: CASSPGGISSTDTQYF. CDR3 sequence (DNA): TGTGCCAGCTCACCCGGGGGGATTTCTAGCACAGATACGCAGTATTTT.

The chain has TRBV5-6 and TRBJ1-1; 7 bases are shared with TRBD1. The germline CDR1 and CDR2 sequences are SGHDT and YYEEEE. V lost 0 bases, J lost 0 bases, and 2 bases stayed unmatched. The CDR3 runs 15 residues. The CDR3 DNA sequence: TGTGCCAGCAGCTTGGGAGGGGGCTTGAACACTGAAGCTTTCTTT. This sequence encodes CASSLGGGLNTEAFF.

The chain is built from TRBV2 and TRBJ2-1; 7 bases are a match to TRBD2. The CDR3 covers 16 residues. CDR1 and CDR2 from the germline V gene are SNHLY and FYNNEI. J was trimmed by 4 bases and V by 4 bases; bases with no gene match: 10. The CDR3 DNA is TGTGCCAGCAGTGGGGGAAGAGGTAGCGGGTACAATGAGCAGTTCTTC. Translating it yields CASSGGRGSGYNEQFF.

This chain uses TRBV9 with TRBJ1-1; D is unresolved. This CDR3 is 15 amino acids long. V dropped 5 bases and J dropped 0 bases, with 14 bases sitting between them. Germline loops: CDR1 SGDLS, CDR2 YYNGEE. The CDR3 DNA reads TGTGCCAGCAGGTCCGATGAGGGTATGAACACTGAAGCTTTCTTT. As protein: CASRSDEGMNTEAFF.

This chain uses TRBV27 with TRBJ2-7, with 7 bases matching TRBD2. V was pared by 2 bases and J by 2 bases, with 6 bases of the junction left unmatched. Germline CDR1 reads MNHEY; CDR2 reads SMNVEV (reference sequence). CDR3 length equals 15 residues. As DNA, the CDR3 is TGTGCCAGCAGTTTAGGTCTAGCGGTGACCTACGAGCAGTACTTC. Its translation is CASSLGLAVTYEQYF.

The chain couples TRBV5-1 to TRBJ1-2, with 7 positions matching TRBD1. This CDR3 has 14 amino acids. Germline V gene data show CDR1 as SGHRS and CDR2 as YFSETQ. The ends lost 4 bases at V and 3 bases at J; junction bases unmatched: 6. In DNA, the CDR3 is TGCGCCAGCAGCGAAAACAGGGGAGACTATGGCTACACCTTC. This gives the protein CASSENRGDYGYTF.

J is TRBJ1-2 and V is TRBV16, with D possibly TRBD1 on 5 matching bases. Looked up from germline, CDR1 is KGHSY and CDR2 is FQNENV. There are 12 residues in the CDR3. V was pared by 7 bases and J by 8 bases, with 14 bases between. CDR3 loop: CASTRGGSGYTF. CDR3 DNA sequence: TGTGCCAGCACCCGCGGGGGGAGCGGCTACACCTTC.

The chain employs TRBV4-3 and TRBJ2-3; 13 bases fit TRBD2. CDR1 is LGHNA, CDR2 YSLEER, per germline. This CDR3 comprises 19 residues. V lost 1 base to trimming and J lost 5 bases; unmatched junction nucleotides: 12. This chain's CDR3 is CASSQASIGLAGVGDTQYF. Here the CDR3 DNA reads TGCGCCAGCAGCCAAGCCTCGATCGGACTAGCGGGAGTCGGAGATACGCAGTATTTT.

The rearrangement links TRBV4-3 to TRBJ2-2; 15 bases align to TRBD2. The germline V gene encodes CDR1 LGHNA and CDR2 YSLEER. Losses at the gene ends were 4 bases for V and 4 bases for J; bases not matched to a gene: 7. The length of the CDR3 is 18 residues. The CDR3 sequence: CASSRGLAGGPSTGELFF. In DNA form, the CDR3 reads TGCGCCAGCAGCCGTGGACTAGCGGGAGGGCCGAGCACCGGGGAGCTGTTTTTT.

This chain joins TRBV11-1 and TRBJ1-4; TRBD1 might be the D (5 bases). Trimming took 5 bases from V and 8 from J, leaving 18 bases between them. The CDR3 is 15 residues long. Germline V lookup: CDR1 SGHAT, CDR2 FQDESV (reference sequence). CDR3 sequence: CASSHGARVEEKLFF. In DNA form, the CDR3 reads TGTGCCAGCAGCCATGGGGCTAGGGTTGAAGAAAAACTGTTTTTT. Based on the CDR3 plus reference TRBV11-1 and TRBJ1-4, the full variable domain is EAEVAQSPRYKITEKSQAVAFWCDPISGHATLYWYRQILGQGPELLVQFQDESVVDDSQLPKDRFSAERLKGVDSTLKIQPAELGDSAMYLCASSHGARVEEKLFFGSGTQLSVL.

The chain joins TRBV30 to TRBJ1-2; a weak D match, TRBD1 (6 bases). Germline loops: CDR1 GTSNPN, CDR2 SVGIG (reference sequence). V lost 5 bases to trimming and J lost 2 bases, with 15 bases between them. The CDR3 runs 14 residues. Written as DNA, the CDR3 is TGTGCCTGGGAAAGGGGGGGGTCCAACTATGGCTACACCTTC. Translating it yields CAWERGGSNYGYTF.

CDR3 DNA sequence: TGTGCCAGCAGCTATCTAACCTCCTACAATGAGCAGTTCTTC. Protein product: CASSYLTSYNEQFF. The chain is built from TRBV9 and TRBJ2-1; no definite D call. The germline gives CDR1 SGDLS, CDR2 YYNGEE. V lost 4 bases, J lost 0 bases, and 8 bases lay in between. This CDR3 has 14 amino acids. The full variable domain, with the rest looked up from reference TRBV9 and TRBJ2-1, is DSGVTQTPKHLITATGQRVTLRCSPRSGDLSVYWYQQSLDQGLQFLIQYYNGEERAKGNILERFSAQQFPDLHSELNLSSLELGDSALYFCASSYLTSYNEQFFGPGTRLTVL.

The CDR3 loop reads CASLLAGGPTDTQYF. CDR3 nucleotides: TGTGCCAGCCTCCTAGCGGGAGGGCCGACAGATACGCAGTATTTT. The V gene is TRBV27, the J gene TRBJ2-3; 12 bases line up with TRBD2. V was pared by 8 bases and J by 3 bases, with 6 bases of the junction left unmatched. Per germline, CDR1 MNHEY and CDR2 SMNVEV (reference sequence). The CDR3 spans 15 residues.

V gene TRBV6-5 combines with J gene TRBJ2-7; 7 bases fit TRBD2. The V gene end was trimmed by 5 bases and the J gene end by 2 bases; junction bases not matched to a gene: 6. The length of the CDR3 is 14 residues. Germline assignment: CDR1 MNHEY and CDR2 SVGAGI. The CDR3 DNA is TGTGCCAGCAGTCTTAGACTAGCTACCTACGAGCAGTACTTC. Encoded protein: CASSLRLATYEQYF.

J is TRBJ1-4 and V is TRBV10-3, with D possibly being TRBD1 (6 bases). The CDR3 sequence is 15 residues long. V was trimmed by 2 bases and J by 6 bases, leaving 13 bases between them. Looked up from germline, CDR1 is ENHRY and CDR2 is SYGVKD. CDR3 DNA: TGTGCCATCAGTGAGAAGGCGGGGGCGGATGAAAAACTGTTTTTT. This translates into CAISEKAGADEKLFF.

V gene TRBV4-3 combines with J gene TRBJ2-1; 8 positions agree with TRBD1. With V trimmed by 0 bases and J by 1 base, 8 bases remained unmatched. CDR1 and CDR2 (germline): LGHNA, YSLEER. The CDR3 covers 18 residues. CDR3 protein: CASSQDKRQGPSYNEQFF. The CDR3 nucleotides are TGCGCCAGCAGCCAAGATAAGAGACAGGGGCCTTCCTACAATGAGCAGTTCTTC.

This rearrangement joins TRBV28 to TRBJ1-1; 8 nucleotides line up with TRBD1. Per the germline V gene, CDR1 is MDHEN and CDR2 is SYDVKM. V was clipped by 3 bases and J by 0 bases; unmatched bases: 6. This CDR3 spans 16 amino acids. This chain's CDR3 is CASSLRTGPLNTEAFF. The CDR3 nucleotides are TGTGCCAGCAGTTTGCGGACAGGGCCCCTGAACACTGAAGCTTTCTTT.

The chain combines TRBV5-1 with TRBJ2-7, with 7 bases fitting TRBD1. The V gene end was trimmed by 3 bases and the J gene end by 7 bases; junction bases not matched to a gene: 19. This CDR3 contains 17 residues. Germline values: CDR1 SGHRS, CDR2 YFSETQ. The CDR3 DNA reads as TGCGCCAGCAGCTCGGGCCGCCGGACAGGTACGCTTTATGAGCAGTACTTC. It yields the protein CASSSGRRTGTLYEQYF.

The chain has TRBV12-5 and TRBJ1-1; D call uncertain. CDR1 is LGHNT and CDR2 is FRNRAP in the germline V gene. The germline V and J ends were trimmed by 5 bases and 3 bases, with 10 bases remaining between them. The CDR3 consists of 13 residues. The CDR3 region is CASGPGLDTEAFF. CDR3 nucleotides: TGTGCTAGTGGTCCCGGGTTGGACACTGAAGCTTTCTTT.

This chain connects TRBV18 to TRBJ2-7; no definite D call. The CDR3 is made up of 16 amino acids. Germline lookup yields CDR1 KGHSH and CDR2 LQKENI. The germline V and J ends were trimmed by 1 base and 2 bases, with 15 bases remaining between them. The CDR3 loop is CASSPLVRSHAYEQYF. The CDR3 bases are TGTGCCAGCTCACCACTTGTCAGGTCTCATGCCTACGAGCAGTACTTC.

The chain combines TRBV29-1 with TRBJ2-3; TRBD2 aligns across 7 bases. V was pared by 4 bases and J by 3 bases, with 7 bases of the junction left unmatched. Germline CDR1 is SQVTM and CDR2 is ANQGSEA. The CDR3 totals 14 residues. The CDR3 sequence: CSVVREGGTDTQYF. The CDR3 bases are TGCAGCGTTGTGAGGGAGGGCGGGACAGATACGCAGTATTTT.

The V and J genes are TRBV19 and TRBJ2-7, with 7 bases fitting TRBD1. The V gene end was trimmed by 5 bases and the J gene end by 2 bases; junction bases not matched to a gene: 18. This CDR3 has 18 amino acids. Germline loops: CDR1 LNHDA, CDR2 SQIVND (reference sequence). The CDR3 is CASSQSPGTEIRAYEQYF. CDR3 sequence (DNA): TGTGCCAGTAGTCAAAGTCCCGGGACAGAGATTCGGGCCTACGAGCAGTACTTC.

The chain is built from TRBV5-4 and TRBJ2-3; maybe TRBD2 (5 bases). Trimming removed 2 bases at V and 2 bases at J, with 6 bases between. This CDR3 is built from 13 residues. Germline V CDR1 and CDR2: SGHNT, YYREEE (reference sequence). The CDR3 here is CASSFGLTDTQYF. The DNA of the CDR3 is TGTGCCAGCAGCTTTGGACTCACAGATACGCAGTATTTT.